This T cell receptor (beta chain) is from a study of blood T cell repertoires in COVID-19. Study-wide background: Acute and convalescent COVID-19 specimens originated in the United States, Italy and Spain. T cells, B-cell-depleted T cells, or PBMCs supplied cDNA or gDNA.

Per the original data handling: Scientists estimated how many nucleated cells there were by amplifying reference gene primers. This table comes from immunoSEQ multiplex PCR, and its TCRdb copy is limited to in-frame clones, with some not included. The V and J calls and the clone size are those of that table, but D and trimming were determined from the DNA. The top ten hold approximately 15% of the sample, which has 85,000 to 90,000 clones, roughly 80% seen once. Germline lookup yields CDR1 SEHNR and CDR2 FQNEAQ (reference sequence). Trimming at V came to 5 bases and at J to 0 bases, leaving 15 bases not matched to a gene. CDR3 size: 18 residues.

Sequencing was performed on peripheral blood. The chain couples TRBV7-9 to TRBJ2-7; 8 nucleotides match TRBD2. The TCR was taken from a woman aged 80 or over with active or convalescent COVID-19. The DNA of the CDR3 is TGTGCCAGCAGCCTCGGGTTAGCGGGAAGCAATCCCTCCTACGAGCAGTACTTC. This gives the protein CASSLGLAGSNPSYEQYF.